This T cell receptor beta chain emerged from a study of shared clonotypes between healthy human individuals. The CDR3 contains 13 residues. Germline loops: CDR1 SGHTA, CDR2 FQGNSA. V was cut by 3 bases and J by 7 bases, with 13 bases left in between. Using immunoSEQ multiplex PCR, the repertoire was profiled, and TCRdb retains in-frame clones only, with some absent. The table shows about 2 million clones, with about 95% occurring only once. Naive CD8 cells were CD45RO-negative, positively selected for CCR7, excluding terminally differentiated effector memory CD45RA+ cells. V usage is TRBV7-2 and J usage is TRBJ2-7; TRBD2 might be the D (6 bases). This TCR came from a man in his late teens or twenties in good health. Source material: naive CD8+ T cells sorted from blood. The CDR3 here is CASSFGGPGEQYF. The CDR3 coding sequence is TGTGCCAGCAGCTTCGGAGGGCCCGGGGAGCAGTACTTC.